The 3 T cell receptor beta chains below all came from one sample that was sequenced in a study of T cells expressing NK-cell markers. No DNA is given; TCRdb re-called the 5' RACE reads and lists each CDR3 protein once. This repertoire includes hundreds of thousands of distinct CDR3 sequences. The specimen sequenced was blood T cells: a sorted CD56 or NKG2C T cell subset, CD4+ or CD8+ T cells, or bulk PBMC T cells (not recorded which). The receptors derive from a woman aged 18 to 75 in good health.

The chain has TRBV20-1 and TRBJ2-7; TCRdb returns TRBD2, unconfirmable since there is no DNA. CDR3 size: 14 residues. Germline V gene sequence: CDR1 DFQATT, CDR2 SNEGSKA (reference sequence). The CDR3 sequence: CSAGVAGVTYEQYF.

The chain combines TRBV4-3 with TRBJ2-3. Germline assignment: CDR1 LGHNA and CDR2 YSLEER. The CDR3 is 13 amino acids. CDR3 sequence: CASSQASATTQYF.

The V gene is TRBV7-9, the J gene TRBJ1-2; TCRdb's assignment of TRBD1 cannot be checked, as there is no DNA. The CDR3 covers 13 residues. Germline CDR1 and CDR2: SEHNR and FQNEAQ (reference sequence). The CDR3 loop reads CASSLKGADGYTF.